A selection of T cell receptor beta chains follows, all from one sample in a study of blood T cells in healthy people across ages. A single record per CDR3 protein comes from TCRdb applying MiXCR to the 5' RACE reads. The data contain about 1.8 million distinct CDR3 sequences, roughly 49% of them singletons. Sequencing was done on a sample of blood. These receptors were collected from a woman between 40 and 50 years old in good health. Both conserved end residues are part of each CDR3. A D gene is named only where the DNA matches it firmly. Clone sizes are given selectively: once, few, many, or a class where the clone is expanded.

j_gene	abundance	v_gene	d_gene	CDR3nt	CDR3aa
TRBJ2-7	-	TRBV28	-	TGTGCCAGCAGTTTAGCAGGGGAGGTCAACGAGCAGTACTTC	CASSLAGEVNEQYF
TRBJ2-7	few	TRBV5-5	-	TGTGCCAGCACAACTCTCCCGGCGGGAACCTACGAGCAGTACTTC	CASTTLPAGTYEQYF
TRBJ2-1	-	TRBV28	TRBD1	TGTGCCAGCGGTCTGAACAGGGGATTGAGTGAGCAGTTCTTC	CASGLNRGLSEQFF
TRBJ1-5	-	TRBV21-1	-	TGTGCCAGCAGCAGGGACAGGGAGAATAGCAATCAGCCCCAGCATTTT	CASSRDRENSNQPQHF
TRBJ2-3	-	TRBV27	TRBD1	TGTGCCGCTAAACAGACCTCAGGGGGCAGAGATACGCGGTATTTT	CAAKQTSGGRDTRYF
TRBJ2-5	-	TRBV5-1	TRBD1	TGCGCCAGCAGCTCTCGCCCCATGGGACAGGGGGGGGAGACCCAGTACTTC	CASSSRPMGQGGETQYF
TRBJ1-5	-	TRBV4-2	TRBD1	TGTGTCAGCAGCCAAGATCAGGGGGCGCCCAATCAGCCCCAGCATTTT	CVSSQDQGAPNQPQHF
TRBJ2-6	-	TRBV7-9	-	TGTGCCAGCAGCTCCGCCGTCTCTGGGGCCAACGTCCTGACTTTC	CASSSAVSGANVLTF
TRBJ2-5	many	TRBV4-3	-	TGCGCCAGCAGCGCAGACAGGCAGGCAGAGACCCAGTACTTC	CASSADRQAETQYF
TRBJ1-2	-	TRBV20-1	-	TGCAGTGCTTATGACAACCTGAACTATGGCTACACCTTC	CSAYDNLNYGYTF
TRBJ2-7	-	TRBV10-3	TRBD1	TGTGCCATCAGTGAGGGACAGGTGAGCTACGAGCAGTACTTC	CAISEGQVSYEQYF